These T cell receptor beta chains were read from a single sample in a study of cytomegalovirus exposure and HLA in healthy donors. Some clones are missing from TCRdb's copy, which holds only in-frame ones; the method was immunoSEQ multiplex PCR. The sample gives around 200,000 clones, 65% to 85% of which show up once; approximately 3% is in the top ten. Sample: PBMCs. The receptors come from a woman between 18 and 29 years old in good health and CMV-seropositive. CDR3s include the opening cysteine and the closing phenylalanine or tryptophan.

j_gene: TRBJ2-2; v_gene: TRBV6-6; CDR3aa: CASSRTSDATGELFF
j_gene: TRBJ1-2; v_gene: TRBV5-1; CDR3aa: CASSLGTREGYTF
j_gene: TRBJ2-7; v_gene: TRBV19; CDR3aa: CASSMDRGLYEQYF
j_gene: TRBJ2-7; v_gene: TRBV5-6; CDR3aa: CASSPGTGATYEQYF
j_gene: TRBJ1-6; v_gene: TRBV6-5; CDR3aa: CASSYGLGAGNSPLHF
j_gene: TRBJ2-3; v_gene: TRBV11-3; CDR3aa: CASSLGLAGASQYF
j_gene: TRBJ2-1; v_gene: TRBV7-2; CDR3aa: CASSLDISGGSNEQFF
j_gene: TRBJ1-1; v_gene: TRBV5-6; CDR3aa: CASSASGREWGAFF
j_gene: TRBJ2-7; v_gene: TRBV5-1; CDR3aa: CASSFSIGTSGAYEQYF
j_gene: TRBJ2-3; v_gene: TRBV9; CDR3aa: CASSEGTVDTQYF
j_gene: TRBJ2-1; v_gene: TRBV9; CDR3aa: CASSQTSGGAHEQFF
j_gene: TRBJ1-3; v_gene: TRBV2; CDR3aa: CASTKQVVGNTIYF
j_gene: TRBJ2-7; v_gene: TRBV13; CDR3aa: CACRQSSSYEQYF
j_gene: TRBJ1-1; v_gene: TRBV12-5; CDR3aa: CASGPAGTEAFF
j_gene: TRBJ2-3; v_gene: TRBV7-3; CDR3aa: CASSPHPGGADTQYF
j_gene: TRBJ2-1; v_gene: TRBV5-4; CDR3aa: CASTPGLSSYNEQFF
j_gene: TRBJ2-1; v_gene: TRBV5-1; CDR3aa: CASSEPGGDNEQFF
j_gene: TRBJ2-6; v_gene: TRBV5-8; CDR3aa: CASSRRSSGTGANVLTF
j_gene: TRBJ2-7; v_gene: TRBV10-2; CDR3aa: CASSVSSGGYEQYF
j_gene: TRBJ2-1; v_gene: TRBV6-6; CDR3aa: CASSLDRGWSFF